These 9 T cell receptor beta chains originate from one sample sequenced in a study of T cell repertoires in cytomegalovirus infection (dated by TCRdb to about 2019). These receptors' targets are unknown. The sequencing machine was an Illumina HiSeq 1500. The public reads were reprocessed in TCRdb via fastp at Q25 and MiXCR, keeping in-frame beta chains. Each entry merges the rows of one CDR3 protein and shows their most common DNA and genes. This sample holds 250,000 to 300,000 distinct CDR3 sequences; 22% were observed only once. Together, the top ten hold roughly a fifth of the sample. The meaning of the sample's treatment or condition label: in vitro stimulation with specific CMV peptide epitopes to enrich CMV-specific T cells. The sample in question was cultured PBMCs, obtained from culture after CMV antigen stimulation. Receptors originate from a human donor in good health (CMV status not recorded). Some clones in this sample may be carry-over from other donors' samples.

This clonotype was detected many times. The CDR3: CASSLYSGTSTDTQYF. The CDR3 region has the DNA TGTGCCAGCAGCTTGTACTCCGGGACTAGCACAGATACGCAGTATTTT. The chain uses TRBV5-6 and TRBJ2-3; tentatively, D is TRBD2 (6 bases). CDR3 length: 16 amino acids. V was pared by 1 base and J by 0 bases, with 12 bases between. Germline V lookup: CDR1 SGHDT, CDR2 YYEEEE.

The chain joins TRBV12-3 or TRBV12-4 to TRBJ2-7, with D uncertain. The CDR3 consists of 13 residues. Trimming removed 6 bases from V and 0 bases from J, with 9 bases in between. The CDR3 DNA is TGTGCCAGCAGCCCAGTTAGCTCCTACGAGCAGTACTTC. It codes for CASSPVSSYEQYF.

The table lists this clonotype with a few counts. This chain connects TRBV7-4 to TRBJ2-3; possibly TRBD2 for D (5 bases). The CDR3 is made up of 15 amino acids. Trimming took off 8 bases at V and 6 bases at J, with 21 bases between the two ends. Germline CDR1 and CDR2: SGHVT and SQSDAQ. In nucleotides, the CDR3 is TGTGCCAGCCGGGCCATGGCAACATCGGGGGATACGCAGTATTTT. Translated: CASRAMATSGDTQYF.

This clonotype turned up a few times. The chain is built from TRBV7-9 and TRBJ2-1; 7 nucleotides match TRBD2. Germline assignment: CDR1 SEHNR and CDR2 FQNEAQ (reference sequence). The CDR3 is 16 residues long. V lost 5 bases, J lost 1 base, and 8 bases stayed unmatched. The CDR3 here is CASSGGDFLSYNEQFF. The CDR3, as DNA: TGTGCCAGCAGCGGGGGGGACTTCCTATCCTACAATGAGCAGTTCTTC.

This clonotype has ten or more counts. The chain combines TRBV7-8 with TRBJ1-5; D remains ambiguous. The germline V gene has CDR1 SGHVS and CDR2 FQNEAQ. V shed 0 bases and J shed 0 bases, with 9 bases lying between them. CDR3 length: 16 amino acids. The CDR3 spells CASSLAWRNSNQPQHF. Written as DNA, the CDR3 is TGTGCCAGCAGCTTAGCTTGGCGGAATAGCAATCAGCCCCAGCATTTT.

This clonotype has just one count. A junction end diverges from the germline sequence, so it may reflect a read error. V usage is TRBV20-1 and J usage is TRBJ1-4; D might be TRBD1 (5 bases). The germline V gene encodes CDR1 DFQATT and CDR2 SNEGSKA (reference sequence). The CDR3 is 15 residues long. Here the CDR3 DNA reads TGCAGTGCTCCCACCTTTAGCGGGACTAAAGAAAAACTGTTTTTT. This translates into CSAPTFSGTKEKLFF.

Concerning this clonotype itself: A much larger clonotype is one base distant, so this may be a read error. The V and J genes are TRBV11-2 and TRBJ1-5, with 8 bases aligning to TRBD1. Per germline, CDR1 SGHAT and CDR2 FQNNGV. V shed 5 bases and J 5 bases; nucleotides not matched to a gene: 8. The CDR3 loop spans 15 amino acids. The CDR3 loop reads CASSPMVDRDQPQHF. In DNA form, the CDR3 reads TGTGCCAGCAGCCCCATGGTGGACAGGGATCAGCCCCAGCATTTT.

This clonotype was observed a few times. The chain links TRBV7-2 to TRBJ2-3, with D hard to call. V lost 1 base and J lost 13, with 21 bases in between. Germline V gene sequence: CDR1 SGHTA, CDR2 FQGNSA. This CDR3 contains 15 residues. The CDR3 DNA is TGTGCCAGCAGCTTAGGCCCCGGGCGCACGTACCCGGAGTATTTT. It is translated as CASSLGPGRTYPEYF. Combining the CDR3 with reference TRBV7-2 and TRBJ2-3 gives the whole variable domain GAGVSQSPSNKVTEKGKDVELRCDPISGHTALYWYRQSLGQGLEFLIYFQGNSAPDKSGLPSDRFSAERTGGSVSTLTIQRTQQEDSAVYLCASSLGPGRTYPEYFGPGTRLTVL.

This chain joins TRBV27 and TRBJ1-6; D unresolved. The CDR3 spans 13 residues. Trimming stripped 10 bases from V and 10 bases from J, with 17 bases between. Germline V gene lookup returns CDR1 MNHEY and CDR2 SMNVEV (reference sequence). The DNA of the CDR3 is TGTGCCATCTCGGAAGGACTTGGGTCACCCCTCCACTTT. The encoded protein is CAISEGLGSPLHF.